Listed below are T cell receptor beta chains from one sample, sequenced in a study of control samples from healthy donors and cancer patients. The method was immunoSEQ multiplex PCR; TCRdb's version includes in-frame clones alone and lacks a portion of them. The profile shows about 140,000 clones, 89% of them singletons. The material sequenced was blood. These receptors all stem from a man in his thirties or forties in good health. Both conserved end residues are part of each CDR3. The order of the fields is CDR3 length, J gene, D gene, clone size, V gene, CDR3 protein, CDR3 DNA. A D gene is named only where the DNA matches it firmly. The size field is filled for only some rows; it gives once, few, many or a size class.

length: 14
J: TRBJ2-3
D: NA
size: NA
V: TRBV11-2
CDR3: CASSPGPWTDTQYF
DNA: TGTGCCAGCAGCCCCGGGCCGTGGACAGATACGCAGTATTTT

length: 13
J: TRBJ2-1
D: NA
size: NA
V: TRBV4-3
CDR3: CASSQEPVNEQFF
DNA: TGCGCCAGCAGCCAAGAACCGGTCAATGAGCAGTTCTTC

length: 14
J: TRBJ2-7
D: NA
size: once
V: TRBV5-8
CDR3: CASSWDRLVYEQYF
DNA: TGTGCCAGCAGCTGGGACCGACTAGTATACGAGCAGTACTTC

length: 16
J: TRBJ2-7
D: TRBD2
size: few
V: TRBV4-2
CDR3: CASSQDPAGGTYEQYF
DNA: TGTGCCAGCAGCCAAGATCCAGCGGGAGGTACCTACGAGCAGTACTTC

length: 13
J: TRBJ1-2
D: NA
size: NA
V: TRBV6-2/TRBV6-3
CDR3: CASSFASNYGYTF
DNA: TGTGCCAGCAGTTTCGCATCTAACTATGGCTACACCTTC

length: 12
J: TRBJ2-3
D: NA
size: NA
V: TRBV30
CDR3: CAWRQTGDTQYF
DNA: TGTGCCTGGAGACAGACTGGGGATACGCAGTATTTT

length: 13
J: TRBJ2-5
D: NA
size: NA
V: TRBV3-1/TRBV3-2
CDR3: CASKSDSVETQYF
DNA: TGTGCCAGCAAGTCGGATAGCGTAGAGACCCAGTACTTC

length: 14
J: TRBJ2-7
D: NA
size: NA
V: TRBV28
CDR3: CASIPEYHPYEQYF
DNA: TGTGCCAGCATCCCTGAATATCATCCCTACGAGCAGTACTTC

length: 18
J: TRBJ1-6
D: NA
size: NA
V: TRBV11-2
CDR3: CASSTNLAQRTYNSPLHF
DNA: TGTGCCAGCAGCACGAATCTGGCGCAGAGGACCTATAATTCACCCCTCCACTTT

length: 19
J: TRBJ1-5
D: NA
size: NA
V: TRBV21-1
CDR3: CASSTPRDRGYWSNQPQHF
DNA: TGTGCCAGCAGCACACCCCGGGACAGGGGTTATTGGAGCAATCAGCCCCAGCATTTT

length: 17
J: TRBJ2-1
D: NA
size: NA
V: TRBV3-1/TRBV3-2
CDR3: CASSPRVAAGGHNEQFF
DNA: TGTGCCAGCAGCCCAAGGGTAGCGGCCGGGGGGCACAATGAGCAGTTCTTC

length: 17
J: TRBJ1-1
D: NA
size: NA
V: TRBV11-2
CDR3: CASSLDQQAAGNTEAFF
DNA: TGTGCCAGCAGCTTAGATCAACAGGCGGCGGGGAACACTGAAGCTTTCTTT

length: 14
J: TRBJ2-7
D: NA
size: few
V: TRBV21-1
CDR3: CASSKGTSGYEQYF
DNA: TGTGCCAGCAGCAAAGGGACTAGCGGCTACGAGCAGTACTTC

length: 13
J: TRBJ2-7
D: NA
size: NA
V: TRBV6-2/TRBV6-3
CDR3: CASSLTSLYEQYF
DNA: TGTGCCAGCAGTCTGACTAGTCTCTACGAGCAGTACTTC

length: 17
J: TRBJ2-7
D: NA
size: NA
V: TRBV4-1
CDR3: CASSQDQSRASIYEQYF
DNA: TGCGCCAGCAGCCAAGATCAATCGAGGGCTAGCATCTACGAGCAGTACTTC